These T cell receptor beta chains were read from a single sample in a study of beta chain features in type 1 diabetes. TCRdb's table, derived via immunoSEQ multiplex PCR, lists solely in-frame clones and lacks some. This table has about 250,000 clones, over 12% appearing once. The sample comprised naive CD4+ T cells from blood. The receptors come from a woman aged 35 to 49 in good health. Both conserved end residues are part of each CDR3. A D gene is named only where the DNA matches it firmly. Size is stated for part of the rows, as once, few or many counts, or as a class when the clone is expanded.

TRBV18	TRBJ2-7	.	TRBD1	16	CASSPIPGQGLGEQYF	TGTGCCAGCTCACCAATTCCGGGACAGGGGCTTGGAGAGCAGTACTTC
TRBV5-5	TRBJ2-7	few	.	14	CASSLRGGPYEQYF	TGTGCCAGCAGCTTGAGAGGGGGTCCCTACGAGCAGTACTTC
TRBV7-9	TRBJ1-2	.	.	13	CASSPRQDYGYTF	TGTGCCAGCAGCCCCCGACAGGACTATGGCTACACCTTC
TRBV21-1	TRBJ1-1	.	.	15	CARMLGQPMNTEAFF	TGTGCCAGGATGTTGGGACAGCCCATGAACACTGAAGCTTTCTTT
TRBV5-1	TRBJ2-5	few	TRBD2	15	CASSWTSGGQETQYF	TGCGCCAGCAGCTGGACTAGCGGGGGGCAAGAGACCCAGTACTTC
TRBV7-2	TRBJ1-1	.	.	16	CASMPAGTYLNTEAFF	TGTGCCAGCATGCCAGCCGGGACATATCTGAACACTGAAGCTTTCTTT
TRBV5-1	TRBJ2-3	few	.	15	CASSQASGSTDTQYF	TGCGCCAGCAGCCAGGCGAGCGGTAGCACAGATACGCAGTATTTT
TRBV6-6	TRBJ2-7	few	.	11	CASSYRGEQYF	TGTGCCAGCAGTTACCGAGGGGAGCAGTACTTC
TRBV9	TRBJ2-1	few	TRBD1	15	CASSVGTGGFNEQFF	TGTGCCAGCAGCGTAGGGACAGGGGGTTTCAATGAGCAGTTCTTC
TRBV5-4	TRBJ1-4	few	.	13	CASNPGDNEKLFF	TGTGCCAGCAACCCGGGTGACAATGAAAAACTGTTTTTT
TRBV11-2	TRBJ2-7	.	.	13	CASSTSPRYEQYF	TGTGCCAGCAGCACTTCCCCCCGGTACGAGCAGTACTTC
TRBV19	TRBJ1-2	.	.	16	CASSIGRTRANYGYTF	TGTGCCAGTAGTATAGGTCGGACTAGGGCCAACTATGGCTACACCTTC
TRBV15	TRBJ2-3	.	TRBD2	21	CATSRGGGLAGGRTSTDTQYF	TGTGCCACCAGCAGAGGGGGAGGACTAGCGGGGGGAAGGACTAGCACAGATACGCAGTATTTT
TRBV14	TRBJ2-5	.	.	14	CASSPSGVQETQYF	TGTGCCAGCAGCCCTTCGGGGGTCCAAGAGACCCAGTACTTC
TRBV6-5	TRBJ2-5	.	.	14	CASSEIRGQETQYF	TGTGCCAGCAGTGAAATTCGGGGTCAAGAGACCCAGTACTTC
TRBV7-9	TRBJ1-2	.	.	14	CASSLQSGEGGYTF	TGTGCCAGCAGCTTACAGTCCGGGGAAGGCGGCTACACCTTC
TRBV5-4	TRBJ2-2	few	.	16	CASSFIRGDSIVELFF	TGTGCCAGCAGCTTTATCAGGGGGGATTCGATCGTGGAGCTGTTTTTT
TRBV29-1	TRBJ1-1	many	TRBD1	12	CSVDRVNTEAFF	TGCAGCGTGGACAGGGTGAACACTGAAGCTTTCTTT
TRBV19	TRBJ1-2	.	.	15	CASSIPARENYGYTF	TGTGCCAGTAGTATCCCGGCGAGGGAGAACTATGGCTACACCTTC
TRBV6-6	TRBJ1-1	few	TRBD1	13	CASTLPGGSEAFF	TGTGCCAGCACCTTACCAGGGGGGTCTGAAGCTTTCTTT
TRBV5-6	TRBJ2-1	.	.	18	CASSLAVGASSSYNEQFF	TGTGCCAGCAGCTTGGCCGTGGGGGCTTCTAGCTCCTACAATGAGCAGTTCTTC
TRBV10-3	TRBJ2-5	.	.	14	CAISQSGVEETQYF	TGTGCCATCAGCCAGTCCGGGGTCGAAGAGACCCAGTACTTC
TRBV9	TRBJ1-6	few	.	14	CASSAGDFHSPLHF	TGTGCCAGCAGCGCAGGGGATTTCCATTCACCCCTCCACTTT
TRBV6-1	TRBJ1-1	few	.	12	CASSDRQVVAFF	TGTGCCAGCAGTGACCGACAGGTGGTAGCTTTCTTT
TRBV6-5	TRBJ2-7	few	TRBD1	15	CASSYRTGQGYEQYF	TGTGCCAGCAGTTACCGGACAGGGCAGGGCTACGAGCAGTACTTC
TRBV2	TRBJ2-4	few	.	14	CASRVQLGKNIQYF	TGTGCCAGCAGAGTCCAACTAGGCAAAAACATTCAGTACTTC
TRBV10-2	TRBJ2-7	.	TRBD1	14	CASRNRDRGGEQYF	TGCGCCAGCAGAAACCGGGACAGGGGAGGCGAGCAGTACTTC